This T cell receptor beta chain was captured in a study of Ad26.COV2.S vaccination and SARS-CoV-2 variants. Background on the study: Trial arm assignment for the donor was COV1001 Ad26.COV2.S.

About this clone: This specimen includes other DNA sequences encoding the same CDR3.

The CDR3 runs 12 residues. V shed 4 bases and J shed 1 base, with 5 bases lying between them. Per the germline V gene, CDR1 is SGHRS and CDR2 is YFSETQ. This table comes from immunoSEQ multiplex PCR, and its TCRdb copy is limited to in-frame clones, with some not included. The sample lists roughly 500,000 clones; around 90% were seen once. The treatment: 15 to 20 received Ad26.COV2.S at low or high dose, single or two shots; about 5 received placebo; per-sample allocation not given. Collection of samples fell on day 63 after the first vaccine or placebo injection. The administered vaccine (an Ad26 vector) expressed Wuhan-strain SARS-CoV-2 spike.

The chain is built from TRBV5-1 and TRBJ1-1; D gene ambiguous. This sequence originates from a person between 18 and 65 years old who received the Ad26.COV2.S COVID-19 vaccine or a placebo. The sequencing used peripheral blood, collected in a trial of Ad26.COV2.S vaccine versus placebo. The CDR3 coding sequence is TGCGCCAGCAGCACCGGGAACACTGAAGCTTTCTTT. The encoded protein is CASSTGNTEAFF.